These 30 T cell receptor beta chains share one sample of origin, sequenced in a study of early T cells in non-severe SARS-CoV-2 infection. MiXCR, applied by TCRdb to the 5' RACE reads, yields one record per CDR3 protein. The sample has roughly 68,000 distinct CDR3 sequences, 4.9% seen once; the top ten hold around 5%. The sequenced material came from whole blood. These receptors were taken from an adult who was a healthcare worker with PCR-confirmed SARS-CoV-2 infection or an uninfected control (not recorded which).

The chain carries TRBV20-1 and TRBJ1-4, with D perhaps matching TRBD1 (5 bases). Germline CDR1 reads DFQATT; CDR2 reads SNEGSKA (reference sequence). V lost 6 bases and J lost 3, with 17 bases in between. The CDR3 runs to 15 residues. As DNA, the CDR3 is TGCAGTGCCGCGGCGATGTGGGGCGCTAATGAAAAACTGTTTTTT. Translation: CSAAAMWGANEKLFF.

This clonotype was seen at least ten times. This chain links TRBV12-3 or TRBV12-4 with TRBJ2-7; 11 bases agree with TRBD2. V shed 3 bases and J 1 base; nucleotides not matched to a gene: 2. The CDR3 sequence is 15 residues long. In DNA form, the CDR3 reads TGTGCCAGCAGTTTGCGACTAGCGGGGTCCTACGAGCAGTACTTC. Encoded protein: CASSLRLAGSYEQYF.

This clonotype came up many times. The chain's CDR3 is CASTGQGAGSTDTQYF. CDR3 nucleotides: TGTGCCAGCACCGGCCAGGGGGCGGGCAGCACAGATACGCAGTATTTT. This chain uses TRBV6-5 with TRBJ2-3, with 8 bases matching TRBD1. Germline V CDR1 and CDR2: MNHEY, SVGAGI. The CDR3 length is 16 residues. Trimming cost V 7 bases and J 0 bases; bases outside gene matches: 9.

This clonotype was picked up many times. The genes are TRBV29-1 and TRBJ1-1, with TRBD1 as a possible D gene (6 bases). V lost 7 bases and J lost 3, with 15 bases in between. CDR1 SQVTM and CDR2 ANQGSEA come from the germline V gene. The CDR3 has 13 amino acids. The CDR3 DNA reads TGCAGCGCATCGGACAGCTATTACACTGAAGCTTTCTTT. Translation: CSASDSYYTEAFF.

This clonotype was observed many times. The gene calls are TRBV6-4 and TRBJ2-3, with 8 bases aligning to TRBD1. Germline V gives CDR1 MRHNA, CDR2 SNTAGT. CDR3 size: 15 residues. With V trimmed by 0 bases and J by 2 bases, 1 base remained unmatched. The CDR3 region has the DNA TGTGCCAGCAGTGACTCGACAGGGGCCACAGATACGCAGTATTTT. It specifies CASSDSTGATDTQYF.

This clonotype has ten or more counts. This chain links TRBV7-2 with TRBJ2-1; TRBD1 matches 7 bases. Per the germline V gene, CDR1 is SGHTA and CDR2 is FQGNSA. The length of the CDR3 is 17 residues. The V and J ends lost 5 bases and 7 bases, in that order; junction bases with no gene match: 17. CDR3 coding DNA: TGTGCCAGCAGCCCGGATATATTCGGGACAGAGAGAAATGAGCAGTTCTTC. Translating it yields CASSPDIFGTERNEQFF.

This clonotype was counted at least ten times. The V gene is TRBV3-1, the J gene TRBJ2-3; D is uncertain. CDR3 size: 13 residues. Trimming took off 2 bases at V and 7 bases at J, with 10 bases between the two ends. From germline, CDR1 is LGHDT and CDR2 YNNKEL (reference sequence). CDR3 sequence (DNA): TGTGCCAGCAGCCAATCCATTCTAAATACGCAGTATTTT. It encodes CASSQSILNTQYF.

This clonotype was counted at least ten times. The genes are TRBV29-1 and TRBJ2-5, with D perhaps TRBD2 (5 bases). V dropped 6 bases and J dropped 7 bases, with 12 bases sitting between them. In germline, CDR1 is SQVTM, CDR2 ANQGSEA. The CDR3 runs 11 residues. Here the CDR3 DNA reads TGCAGCGTGGGAGAGGGATTGACCCAGTACTTC. This translates into CSVGEGLTQYF.

This clonotype has just a few counts. The chain combines TRBV10-3 with TRBJ2-1; 7 bases are a match to TRBD1. Germline-derived CDR1 and CDR2 are ENHRY and SYGVKD. V was pared by 0 bases and J by 14 bases, with 10 bases of the junction left unmatched. This CDR3 comprises 14 residues. This chain's CDR3 is CAISESQGQRDKFF. CDR3 sequence (DNA): TGTGCCATCAGTGAGTCTCAGGGACAGAGAGATAAGTTCTTC.

The rearrangement joins TRBV7-6 to TRBJ2-7; maybe TRBD1 (6 bases). This CDR3 has 14 residues. The V gene's germline CDR1 is SGHVS and CDR2 FNYEAQ. Trimming took off 5 bases at V and 5 bases at J, with 16 bases between the two ends. This chain's CDR3 is CASSGIQGRNEQYF. For the CDR3, the DNA is TGTGCCAGCAGCGGAATACAGGGTAGGAACGAGCAGTACTTC.

V is TRBV6-2 or TRBV6-3 and J is TRBJ2-1; no firm D call. There are 10 residues in the CDR3. Germline values: CDR1 MNHEY, CDR2 SVGEGT. The V end was cut by 7 bases, the J end by 9 bases, with 7 bases between. CDR3 nucleotide sequence: TGTGCCAGCAACTACGGTGAGCAGTTCTTC. It is translated as CASNYGEQFF.

This clonotype was counted a few times. V and J are TRBV10-3 and TRBJ2-2; D remains ambiguous. The CDR3 contains 14 residues. With 0 bases removed from V and 5 bases from J, the gap between germline ends came to 7 bases. The germline V gene has CDR1 ENHRY and CDR2 SYGVKD. The CDR3: CAISESQETGELFF. The CDR3 nucleotides read TGTGCCATCAGTGAGTCGCAGGAGACCGGGGAGCTGTTTTTT.

In this sample, this clonotype turned up a few times. The chain links TRBV6-2 or TRBV6-3 to TRBJ2-1; D is perhaps TRBD2 (6 bases). Germline CDR1 and CDR2: MNHEY and SVGEGT. The CDR3 length is 15 residues. V was clipped by 3 bases and J by 5 bases, with 14 bases between them. CDR3 residues: CASSYYRELDNEQFF. The CDR3 DNA reads TGTGCCAGCAGTTATTACCGGGAGCTTGACAATGAGCAGTTCTTC.

This clonotype was picked up many times. The chain has TRBV7-2 and TRBJ2-4, with D perhaps matching TRBD1 (5 bases). Trimming pared 3 bases from V and 1 base from J, leaving 13 bases between. Germline loops: CDR1 SGHTA, CDR2 FQGNSA. The CDR3 consists of 16 residues. The CDR3 region is CASSFTGFGAKNIQYF. The CDR3 DNA follows: TGTGCCAGCAGCTTTACAGGATTCGGGGCCAAAAACATTCAGTACTTC.

The chain joins TRBV30 to TRBJ1-6; 7 nucleotides agree with TRBD1. CDR1 is GTSNPN and CDR2 is SVGIG in the germline V gene (reference sequence). This CDR3 spans 15 amino acids. Trimming cost V 2 bases and J 8 bases; bases outside gene matches: 9. CDR3 residues: CAWSSGTVTYSPLHF. CDR3 nucleotide sequence: TGTGCCTGGAGTAGCGGGACAGTCACTTATTCACCCCTCCACTTT.

The sample holds many counts of this clonotype. The V and J genes are TRBV28 and TRBJ2-7; 9 bases are a match to TRBD1. Trimming cost V 10 bases and J 5 bases; bases outside gene matches: 6. CDR1 and CDR2 (germline): MDHEN, SYDVKM. CDR3 length: 12 amino acids. The CDR3 DNA is TGTGCCATCGGGACAGGGTTCCACGAGCAGTACTTC. Protein product: CAIGTGFHEQYF.

This clonotype was observed at least ten times. This chain joins TRBV7-2 and TRBJ2-7; 14 bases fit TRBD2. Trimming at V came to 3 bases and at J to 7 bases, leaving 5 bases not matched to a gene. CDR1 and CDR2 (germline): SGHTA, FQGNSA. There are 15 residues in the CDR3. The CDR3 is CASSLEGLAGEEQYF. CDR3 DNA sequence: TGTGCCAGCAGCTTGGAGGGACTAGCGGGGGAAGAGCAGTACTTC.

This clonotype was found a few times. The rearrangement uses TRBV7-3 and TRBJ2-2; 10 nucleotides align to TRBD2. This CDR3 has 16 residues. From germline, CDR1 is SGHTA and CDR2 FQGTGA. V lost 5 bases and J lost 5; bases outside the gene matches: 8. Here the CDR3 reads CASSPVAGGGTGELFF. The CDR3, as DNA: TGTGCCAGCAGCCCCGTAGCGGGAGGCGGGACCGGGGAGCTGTTTTTT.

This clonotype was seen ten or more times. The chain has TRBV7-2 and TRBJ2-1, with 10 bases that match TRBD2. In germline, CDR1 is SGHTA, CDR2 FQGNSA. Trimming took 7 bases from V and 9 from J; bases not matched to a gene: 3. The CDR3 is 12 amino acids. In DNA, the CDR3 is TGTGCCAGCAAACTAGCGGGATCTGAGCAGTTCTTC. It yields the protein CASKLAGSEQFF.

This clonotype came up many times. The chain uses TRBV5-1 and TRBJ1-1, with no clear D. CDR1 and CDR2 from the germline V gene are SGHRS and YFSETQ. The V and J ends lost 0 bases and 3 bases respectively, with 12 bases between them. The CDR3 spans 15 residues. The CDR3: CASSLVAGVDTEAFF. The CDR3 DNA is TGCGCCAGCAGCTTGGTTGCCGGGGTCGACACTGAAGCTTTCTTT.

The chain links TRBV12-3 or TRBV12-4 to TRBJ2-5; D remains ambiguous. Trimming took 7 bases from V and 2 from J, leaving 8 bases between them. The CDR3 spans 12 residues. This chain's CDR3 is CASTISQETQYF. CDR3 DNA: TGTGCCAGCACCATTTCGCAAGAGACCCAGTACTTC.

In this sample, this clonotype turned up many times. J is TRBJ1-4 and V is TRBV6-5; 8 bases agree with TRBD1. The ends lost 6 bases at V and 6 bases at J; junction bases unmatched: 6. From germline, CDR1 is MNHEY and CDR2 SVGAGI. The CDR3 has 14 residues. The CDR3 region is CASRRTGTYEKLFF. The CDR3 bases are TGTGCCAGCAGACGGACAGGGACCTATGAAAAACTGTTTTTT.

There are many counts of this clonotype. CDR3 amino acids: CASSEFPQPGFF. Written as DNA, the CDR3 is TGTGCCAGCAGTGAATTCCCGCAGCCCGGGTTCTTC. The V and J genes are TRBV6-1 and TRBJ2-1; D call uncertain. V was shortened by 2 bases and J by 15 bases, with 14 bases between the two germline ends. There are 12 residues in the CDR3. Germline V gene data show CDR1 as MNHNS and CDR2 as SASEGT.

This clonotype was counted many times. The J gene is TRBJ2-1, the V gene TRBV11-2; 8 bases are a match to TRBD2. V lost 2 bases, J lost 2 bases, and 8 bases stayed unmatched. CDR3 length equals 17 residues. Looked up from germline, CDR1 is SGHAT and CDR2 is FQNNGV. CDR3 sequence: CASSLNGGRSTYNEQFF. The CDR3 bases are TGTGCCAGCAGCTTAAACGGCGGGAGGTCCACCTACAATGAGCAGTTCTTC.

This clonotype has just a few counts. V and J are TRBV11-2 and TRBJ1-6; D is unclear. V dropped 5 bases and J dropped 5 bases, with 19 bases sitting between them. Germline V CDR1 and CDR2: SGHAT, FQNNGV. The CDR3 has 17 amino acids. CDR3 DNA: TGTGCCAGCAGCCCAACGTCCCGAAGCTTTAATAATTCACCCCTCCACTTT. It encodes CASSPTSRSFNNSPLHF.

V and J are TRBV12-3 or TRBV12-4 and TRBJ1-5; D call uncertain. The CDR3 spans 15 residues. V dropped 5 bases and J dropped 1 base, with 12 bases sitting between them. The CDR3 reads CASSPGRRSNQPQHF. Written as DNA, the CDR3 is TGTGCCAGCAGTCCCGGCCGGCGAAGCAATCAGCCCCAGCATTTT.

This clonotype was seen at least ten times. The chain links TRBV11-2 to TRBJ2-1; 12 positions match TRBD2. This CDR3 contains 16 residues. V gave up 4 bases and J gave up 6 bases; unmatched junction bases: 7. Germline V gene lookup returns CDR1 SGHAT and CDR2 FQNNGV. CDR3 region: CASSSRLAGDLNEQFF. CDR3 DNA: TGTGCCAGCAGCTCCAGACTAGCGGGGGACCTCAATGAGCAGTTCTTC.

This clonotype was recorded at least ten times. The chain links TRBV7-2 to TRBJ1-1; perhaps TRBD1 as D (6 bases). Trimming pared 5 bases from V and 4 bases from J, leaving 14 bases between. This CDR3 comprises 14 residues. The germline CDR1 and CDR2 sequences are SGHTA and FQGNSA. CDR3 protein: CASSLNRVATEAFF. The CDR3 DNA is TGTGCCAGCAGCCTTAACAGGGTAGCCACTGAAGCTTTCTTT.

As for this clonotype: This may come from a read error, since a much larger clone is one base off. The rearrangement links TRBV5-5 to TRBJ2-2, with TRBD2 matching over 14 bases. The CDR3 runs 17 residues. The germline V gene has CDR1 SGHKS and CDR2 YYEKEE (reference sequence). CDR3 region: CVSSSLTSGRATGELFF. The DNA for the CDR3 is TGTGTCAGCAGCTCCTTGACTAGCGGGAGGGCCACCGGGGAGCTGTTTTTT.

This clonotype appeared many times. The V gene is TRBV20-1, the J gene TRBJ2-3; 10 nucleotides line up with TRBD2. V was clipped by 4 bases and J by 7 bases; unmatched bases: 5. The CDR3 is made up of 13 amino acids. Germline V CDR1 and CDR2: DFQATT, SNEGSKA (reference sequence). The CDR3 DNA sequence: TGCAGTGCTATCGCTAGCGGGGGAAATACGCAGTATTTT. Protein product: CSAIASGGNTQYF.